The sequence of this T cell receptor beta chain was determined in a study of blood T cell repertoires in COVID-19. Across the whole study: Acute-phase and convalescent COVID-19 samples originated in the United States, Italy and Spain. T cells, B-cell-depleted T cells, or PBMCs provided the cDNA or gDNA that served as material.

There are 12 residues in the CDR3. Trimming removed 0 bases at V and 5 bases at J, with 5 bases between. Germline V CDR1 and CDR2: SGHRS, YFSETQ. In the study's own analysis: For nucleated cells, counts were estimated from reference gene primer amplification. Measured with immunoSEQ multiplex PCR; TCRdb has only the in-frame clones, and not every one. V and J calls and clone size are copied from that table; D and trimming were computed from the DNA. This table holds some 48,000 clones, 90% found once. J is TRBJ2-5 and V is TRBV5-1, with D hard to call. The receptor was derived from an older man with acute or convalescent COVID-19. What was sequenced was peripheral blood. This chain's CDR3 is CASSLVSETQYF. The CDR3 DNA follows: TGCGCCAGCAGCTTGGTGTCTGAGACCCAGTACTTC. Drawing the rest from reference TRBV5-1 and TRBJ2-5, the complete variable domain is KAGVTQTPRYLIKTRGQQVTLSCSPISGHRSVSWYQQTPGQGLQFLFEYFSETQRNKGNFPGRFSGRQFSNSRSEMNVSTLELGDSALYLCASSLVSETQYFGPGTRLLVL.